What follows are 25 T cell receptor beta chains derived from one specimen sequenced in a study of T cells in Graves' hyperthyroidism and ophthalmopathy. TCR beta CDR3 sequences were amplified from RNA transcripts. HTBI primers were employed in a first-round RT-PCR of the TCR CDR3. Via MiXCR, TCRdb re-called the multiplex PCR reads, giving one row per CDR3 protein. The table has under 400,000 distinct CDR3 sequences, approximately 14% seen once. Sequenced input: blood. The origin of the receptors is a woman between 18 and 29 years old with Graves' hyperthyroidism that later progressed to Graves' ophthalmopathy.

There are a few counts of this clonotype. V and J are TRBV6-2 or TRBV6-3 and TRBJ2-7, with D hard to call. V lost 5 bases and J 3 bases, leaving 8 bases between the germline ends. The germline V gene encodes CDR1 MNHEY and CDR2 SVGEGT. The CDR3 extends over 12 amino acids. The CDR3 nucleotides are TGTGCCAGCAGTCCCTTCGGCTACGAGCAGTACTTC. Protein: CASSPFGYEQYF.

This clonotype was picked up many times. The V call is TRBV6-5, the J call TRBJ1-5; 8 bases align to TRBD1. CDR1 is MNHEY, CDR2 SVGAGI, per germline. The CDR3 contains 15 residues. V gave up 2 bases and J gave up 2 bases; unmatched junction bases: 2. CDR3 coding DNA: TGTGCCAGCAGTTACGACAGGGGAGGCAATCAGCCCCAGCATTTT. Protein sequence: CASSYDRGGNQPQHF.

This chain links TRBV7-2 with TRBJ1-1; D remains ambiguous. V shed 5 bases and J shed 5 bases, with 6 bases lying between them. CDR1 is SGHTA and CDR2 is FQGNSA in the germline V gene. There are 11 residues in the CDR3. The CDR3 sequence: CASSAGTEAFF. The CDR3 nucleotides read TGTGCCAGCAGCGCCGGGACTGAAGCTTTCTTT.

This clonotype was detected many times. The chain has TRBV12-3 or TRBV12-4 and TRBJ1-5; unclear D gene. The CDR3 consists of 14 residues. V was pared by 4 bases and J by 1 base, with 8 bases between. The CDR3 DNA follows: TGTGCCAGCAGTTCCTTCGGGAGCAATCAGCCCCAGCATTTT. Translated: CASSSFGSNQPQHF.

This clonotype was counted ten times or more. The rearrangement uses TRBV28 and TRBJ2-7, with D possibly matching TRBD2 (6 bases). V gave up 6 bases and J gave up 6 bases, with 18 bases separating them. There are 14 residues in the CDR3. Germline V lookup: CDR1 MDHEN, CDR2 SYDVKM. Here the CDR3 reads CASRPEGLKVEQYF. CDR3 nucleotide sequence: TGTGCCAGCAGGCCCGAAGGACTAAAGGTCGAGCAGTACTTC. The full variable domain, with the rest looked up from reference TRBV28 and TRBJ2-7, is DVKVTQSSRYLVKRTGEKVFLECVQDMDHENMFWYRQDPGLGLRLIYFSYDVKMKEKGDIPEGYSVSREKKERFSLILESASTNQTSMYLCASRPEGLKVEQYFGPGTRLTVT.

This clonotype was detected only a few times. J is TRBJ2-3 and V is TRBV15; 14 nucleotides agree with TRBD2. This CDR3 has 18 amino acids. The V and J ends lost 1 base and 6 bases, in that order; junction bases with no gene match: 9. Germline values: CDR1 LNHNV, CDR2 YYDKDF (reference sequence). Here the CDR3 reads CATSRVGFRTSGRDTQYF. The CDR3 region has the DNA TGTGCCACCAGCAGAGTGGGTTTCAGGACTAGCGGGAGGGATACGCAGTATTTT. Using reference TRBV15 and TRBJ2-3 for the parts outside the CDR3, the full variable domain is DAMVIQNPRYQVTQFGKPVTLSCSQTLNHNVMYWYQQKSSQAPKLLFHYYDKDFNNEADTPDNFQSRRPNTSFCFLDIRSPGLGDTAMYLCATSRVGFRTSGRDTQYFGPGTRLTVL.

The V call is TRBV12-3 or TRBV12-4, the J call TRBJ2-5; 11 positions match TRBD2. The CDR3 loop spans 16 amino acids. Trimming cost V 3 bases and J 5 bases; bases outside gene matches: 8. The CDR3 loop reads CASSFRLAGGGETQYF. DNA of the CDR3: TGTGCCAGCAGTTTCCGGCTAGCGGGAGGTGGTGAGACCCAGTACTTC.

Regarding this clonotype: A much larger clone lies a single base off, so this may be a read error. The rearrangement links TRBV27 to TRBJ2-5; 11 nucleotides align to TRBD2. J lost 5 bases, V lost 8 bases, and 10 bases had no gene match. Germline CDR1 is MNHEY and CDR2 is SMNVEV (reference sequence). The CDR3 runs 15 residues. The CDR3, as DNA: TGTGCCAGCGGGACTAGCGGAGAAACGGAGGAGACCCAGTACTTC. Translating gives CASGTSGETEETQYF.

V and J are TRBV20-1 and TRBJ1-1; TRBD1 is a possible D gene (5 bases). Germline assignment: CDR1 DFQATT and CDR2 SNEGSKA (reference sequence). Trimming removed 3 bases from V and 8 bases from J, with 16 bases in between. This CDR3 has 13 amino acids. CDR3 sequence (DNA): TGCAGTGCTAGGGGGGAGGGGACCGTGGAAGCTTTCTTT. This translates into CSARGEGTVEAFF.

This clonotype was seen many times. The CDR3 region has the DNA TGTGCCAGCAGTTTAGGAAGGTCGGGTGAGCAGTTCTTC. Amino acids: CASSLGRSGEQFF. The chain uses TRBV12-3 or TRBV12-4 and TRBJ2-1; D unresolved. Trimming removed 1 base from V and 9 bases from J, with 10 bases in between. CDR3 size: 13 residues.

The rearrangement links TRBV6-1 to TRBJ2-7; perhaps TRBD1 as D (6 bases). Germline-derived CDR1 and CDR2 are MNHNS and SASEGT. The CDR3 extends over 13 amino acids. Trimming shortened V by 6 bases and J by 4 bases, and 13 bases separated the two germline ends. The CDR3 DNA reads TGTGCCAGCAGGCCGCCTACAGGGTACGAGCAGTACTTC. Translated: CASRPPTGYEQYF.

This clonotype was detected many times. This rearrangement joins TRBV20-1 to TRBJ2-1; 12 bases align to TRBD2. Germline values: CDR1 DFQATT, CDR2 SNEGSKA (reference sequence). V shed 1 base and J 7 bases; nucleotides not matched to a gene: 2. CDR3 length equals 14 residues. CDR3 bases: TGCAGTGCTAGAGGGACTAGCGGGACGAATGAGCAGTTCTTC. Protein product: CSARGTSGTNEQFF.

This clonotype was picked up many times. The gene calls are TRBV7-8 and TRBJ2-7; D is possibly TRBD1 (6 bases). CDR1 SGHVS and CDR2 FQNEAQ come from the germline V gene. The CDR3 is 17 amino acids. V was clipped by 5 bases and J by 5 bases, with 25 bases between them. The CDR3 DNA sequence: TGTGCCAGCAGCCTCGAAACAGGGATCGGGTTTCAGGACGAGCAGTACTTC. Its translation: CASSLETGIGFQDEQYF. Supplemented by reference TRBV7-8 and TRBJ2-7, the full variable domain reads GAGVSQSPRYKVAKRGQDVALRCDPISGHVSLFWYQQALGQGPEFLTYFQNEAQLDKSGLPSDRFFAERPEGSVSTLKIQRTQQEDSAVYLCASSLETGIGFQDEQYFGPGTRLTVT.

This clonotype was counted between two and nine times. V gene TRBV7-6 combines with J gene TRBJ2-1, with D maybe TRBD2 (5 bases). CDR1 and CDR2 from the germline V gene are SGHVS and FNYEAQ. V lost 2 bases and J lost 5, with 13 bases in between. There are 15 residues in the CDR3. Here the CDR3 reads CASSLRGGMDNEQFF. DNA for the CDR3: TGTGCCAGCAGCTTACGAGGAGGCATGGACAATGAGCAGTTCTTC.

This clonotype was seen a few times. V gene TRBV5-8 combines with J gene TRBJ2-1; the D gene is possibly TRBD2 (6 bases). The V gene's germline CDR1 is SGHTS and CDR2 YDEGEE. The ends were cut back, 1 base at V and 6 bases at J, with 11 bases in the middle. The CDR3 totals 14 residues. This CDR3 reads CASSLPGLINEQFF. The CDR3 DNA sequence: TGTGCCAGCAGCTTGCCGGGACTTATCAATGAGCAGTTCTTC. The entire variable domain, with the rest obtained from reference TRBV5-8 and TRBJ2-1, is as follows: EAGVTQSPTHLIKTRGQQATLRCSPISGHTSVYWYQQALGLGLQFLLWYDEGEERNRGNFPPRFSGRQFPNYSSELNVNALELEDSALYLCASSLPGLINEQFFGPGTRLTVL.

This clonotype was found many times. This chain joins TRBV27 and TRBJ2-1; D gene unclear. Germline V gene sequence: CDR1 MNHEY, CDR2 SMNVEV (reference sequence). CDR3 length: 13 residues. The V and J ends lost 5 bases and 9 bases respectively, with 14 bases between them. The CDR3, as DNA: TGTGCCAGCAGTATCTCCTTAGTCTCTGAGCAGTTCTTC. It is translated as CASSISLVSEQFF.

This clonotype was counted many times. V is TRBV11-2 and J is TRBJ2-1, with TRBD1 as a possible D gene (5 bases). This CDR3 has 13 residues. Trimming removed 3 bases from V and 4 bases from J, with 7 bases in between. CDR1 is SGHAT and CDR2 is FQNNGV in the germline V gene. CDR3: CASSFDRYNEQFF. In DNA, the CDR3 is TGTGCCAGCAGCTTCGACAGATACAATGAGCAGTTCTTC.

This clonotype occurred many times. V gene TRBV18 combines with J gene TRBJ2-3; weak D call: TRBD2 (6 bases). The V end was cut by 0 bases, the J end by 4 bases, with 14 bases between. CDR1 KGHSH and CDR2 LQKENI come from the germline V gene. The CDR3 totals 16 residues. CDR3 bases: TGTGCCAGCTCACCACCCCCCGGGAGTGTCGCAGATACGCAGTATTTT. Translating it yields CASSPPPGSVADTQYF. Looking up the rest from reference TRBV18 and TRBJ2-3 gives the full variable domain: NAGVMQNPRHLVRRRGQEARLRCSPMKGHSHVYWYRQLPEEGLKFMVYLQKENIIDESGMPKERFSAEFPKEGPSILRIQQVVRGDSAAYFCASSPPPGSVADTQYFGPGTRLTVL.

Ten or more counts support this clonotype. The chain has TRBV29-1 and TRBJ1-1; D remains ambiguous. The CDR3 length is 13 residues. Germline CDR1 SQVTM, CDR2 ANQGSEA. Trimming removed 4 bases at V and 3 bases at J, with 12 bases between. CDR3 nucleotide sequence: TGCAGCGTTGTTACTCCGGCTTACACTGAAGCTTTCTTT. The encoded protein is CSVVTPAYTEAFF.

J is TRBJ2-1 and V is TRBV30; the match to TRBD2 covers 8 bases. Per the germline V gene, CDR1 is GTSNPN and CDR2 is SVGIG (reference sequence). V lost 4 bases and J lost 0; bases outside the gene matches: 2. The CDR3 contains 14 residues. The chain's CDR3 is CAWTSGSSYNEQFF. The CDR3 bases are TGTGCCTGGACCAGCGGGAGCTCCTACAATGAGCAGTTCTTC.

This chain links TRBV4-1 with TRBJ2-7; D is possibly TRBD2 (5 bases). The CDR3 length is 16 residues. V was shortened by 6 bases and J by 4 bases, with 22 bases between the two germline ends. Per germline, CDR1 MGHRA and CDR2 YSYEKL. In DNA form, the CDR3 reads TGCGCCAGCAGTCCACATCGTCATCTCCGGGGATACGAGCAGTACTTC. This sequence encodes CASSPHRHLRGYEQYF.

There are a few counts of this clonotype. The rearrangement uses TRBV27 and TRBJ2-7; the D is unclear. The V end lost 2 bases, the J end lost 1 base, and 9 bases lay between the germline ends. Germline V gene data show CDR1 as MNHEY and CDR2 as SMNVEV (reference sequence). CDR3 length equals 14 residues. The CDR3 reads CASSLDHQSYEQYF. CDR3 DNA sequence: TGTGCCAGCAGTTTAGACCACCAATCCTACGAGCAGTACTTC.

This clonotype was counted at least ten times. The chain is built from TRBV11-2 and TRBJ1-1, with 9 positions matching TRBD1. Unmatched junction bases numbered 4, after V lost 0 bases and J lost 5 bases. The CDR3 contains 15 residues. Germline V gene data show CDR1 as SGHAT and CDR2 as FQNNGV. The DNA for the CDR3 is TGTGCCAGCAGCTTAGAGGCCGGGACAGGGACTGAAGCTTTCTTT. This translates into CASSLEAGTGTEAFF.

In this sample, this clonotype turned up many times. The chain carries TRBV6-2 or TRBV6-3 and TRBJ1-3; D perhaps matches TRBD1 (6 bases). The CDR3 is made up of 18 amino acids. In germline, CDR1 is MNHEY, CDR2 SVGEGT. Trimming took off 4 bases at V and 4 bases at J, with 23 bases between the two ends. The CDR3 spells CASSSARQDTLGGNTIYF. DNA for the CDR3: TGTGCCAGCAGTTCCGCCCGACAGGACACCTTGGGAGGAAACACCATATATTTT.

This clonotype was seen ten or more times. V is TRBV10-3 and J is TRBJ1-1; 9 bases fit TRBD1. Per germline, CDR1 ENHRY and CDR2 SYGVKD. V gave up 5 bases and J gave up 1 base; unmatched junction bases: 5. The CDR3 covers 15 residues. DNA for the CDR3: TGTGCCATCAGTACTCCGGGACAGGGGAACACTGAAGCTTTCTTT. Translation: CAISTPGQGNTEAFF.